The next 16 T cell receptor beta chains were all read from a single sample in a study of shared clonotypes between healthy human individuals. Naive CD8 isolation took CD45RO-negative cells positively selected for CCR7 and excluded terminally differentiated effector memory CD45RA+ cells. Generated by immunoSEQ multiplex PCR, the TCRdb table keeps only in-frame clones and is missing some. Of around 600,000 clones in the sample, around 96% are singletons; the top ten hold about 0.11%. The sample comprised naive CD8+ T cells sorted from blood. Source of these receptors: a woman aged 25 to 39 in good health.

CDR3 DNA: TGTGCCAGCGGTTCAAGCGGACCCAATGAGCAGTTCTTC. Its translation is CASGSSGPNEQFF. This sequence joins TRBV21-1 and TRBJ2-1; the DNA was not used to check the table's D call, TRBD2. TRBV21-1 is a recognized pseudogene. This CDR3 is 13 amino acids long.

As to this clone: The same CDR3 is also encoded by other DNA sequences in this sample. The V gene is TRBV5-6, the J gene TRBJ2-7; D remains ambiguous. The CDR3 is made up of 13 amino acids. Deletions cut 0 bases from V and 0 bases from J, with 4 bases between. Per germline, CDR1 SGHDT and CDR2 YYEEEE. CDR3 in DNA: TGTGCCAGCAGCTTGGACACCTCCTACGAGCAGTACTTC. Its protein is CASSLDTSYEQYF.

The chain employs TRBV29-1 and TRBJ2-3; 9 bases line up with TRBD2. The CDR3 is 20 amino acids. V lost 2 bases and J lost 2; bases outside the gene matches: 20. The V gene's germline CDR1 is SQVTM and CDR2 ANQGSEA. The CDR3 DNA sequence: TGCAGCGTTGAATGGGACAGACTAATAGCGGGAGAATGGGCCACAGATACGCAGTATTTT. Protein product: CSVEWDRLIAGEWATDTQYF.

This chain links TRBV27 with TRBJ2-1; D is unresolved. V gave up 0 bases and J gave up 5 bases, with 8 bases separating them. Germline values: CDR1 MNHEY, CDR2 SMNVEV (reference sequence). This CDR3 spans 14 amino acids. The CDR3 spells CASSLSGSNNEQFF. Written as DNA, the CDR3 is TGTGCCAGCAGTTTATCCGGCAGCAACAATGAGCAGTTCTTC.

The chain is built from TRBV5-6 and TRBJ2-1; the D is unclear. The length of the CDR3 is 13 residues. The germline gives CDR1 SGHDT, CDR2 YYEEEE. The V and J ends lost 6 bases and 6 bases respectively, with 13 bases between them. DNA for the CDR3: TGTGCCAGCACCCACGATACGGGCAATGAGCAGTTCTTC. This encodes CASTHDTGNEQFF.

On this clone: Additional DNA sequences in this sample encode the identical CDR3. This chain connects TRBV7-9 to TRBJ2-7; no reliable D call. CDR1 and CDR2 from the germline V gene are SEHNR and FQNEAQ (reference sequence). The V end was cut by 5 bases, the J end by 4 bases, with 9 bases between. The CDR3 is 12 residues long. The CDR3 DNA is TGTGCCAGCAGCCTGTCTGGGTACGAGCAGTACTTC. As protein: CASSLSGYEQYF.

The CDR3 nucleotides read TGTGCCAGCAGCCTTGCTAACCCCGGGACACCATTTACCTACAATGAGCAGTTCTTC. Translating it yields CASSLANPGTPFTYNEQFF. The V call is TRBV7-9, the J call TRBJ2-1; weak D call: TRBD1 (6 bases). The CDR3 runs 19 residues. Trimming took off 5 bases at V and 2 bases at J, with 25 bases between the two ends. CDR1 is SEHNR and CDR2 is FQNEAQ in the germline V gene (reference sequence).

Concerning this clone: Other DNA sequences in the sample encode the same CDR3. The chain carries TRBV28 and TRBJ2-7; D is possibly TRBD1 (6 bases). Germline assignment: CDR1 MDHEN and CDR2 SYDVKM. V was shortened by 3 bases and J by 2 bases, with 8 bases between the two germline ends. This CDR3 contains 13 residues. In DNA, the CDR3 is TGTGCCAGCAGTTTTAACAGGGCCTACGAGCAGTACTTC. Translation gives CASSFNRAYEQYF.

The chain couples TRBV28 to TRBJ2-1; D may correspond to TRBD1 or TRBD2 (6 bases each). Trimming pared 3 bases from V and 8 bases from J, leaving 17 bases between. The CDR3 loop spans 15 amino acids. Germline CDR1 and CDR2: MDHEN and SYDVKM. The CDR3 region has the DNA TGTGCCAGCAGTTTGAATCTTAACGGGGGCGATGAGCAGTTCTTC. Its protein product is CASSLNLNGGDEQFF.

The J gene is TRBJ2-7, the V gene TRBV28; 12 nucleotides align to TRBD1. The CDR3 length is 18 residues. Germline V gene lookup returns CDR1 MDHEN and CDR2 SYDVKM. Trimming removed 2 bases from V and 7 bases from J; junction bases left unmatched: 15. The CDR3 spells CASSLGYRQRDRGREQYF. The DNA for the CDR3 is TGTGCCAGCAGTTTAGGTTATCGCCAACGGGACAGGGGGCGGGAGCAGTACTTC.

The genes are TRBV30 and TRBJ2-5, with D hard to call. The ends were cut back, 1 base at V and 1 base at J, with 13 bases in the middle. Per germline, CDR1 GTSNPN and CDR2 SVGIG (reference sequence). The CDR3 is made up of 15 amino acids. This CDR3 reads CAWSGGYGSQETQYF. CDR3 DNA: TGTGCCTGGAGTGGCGGATACGGAAGCCAAGAGACCCAGTACTTC.

V and J are TRBV10-3 and TRBJ2-1; 9 bases are a match to TRBD2. The germline V gene has CDR1 ENHRY and CDR2 SYGVKD. V dropped 8 bases and J dropped 3; count of bases not matched to a gene: 8. The CDR3 totals 15 residues. CDR3: CAIAGGPGSYNEQFF. The CDR3 DNA is TGTGCCATCGCGGGAGGGCCGGGTAGCTACAATGAGCAGTTCTTC.

The V call is TRBV6-1, the J call TRBJ1-2; no firm D call. The CDR3 runs 15 residues. CDR1 is MNHNS and CDR2 is SASEGT in the germline V gene. V was trimmed by 7 bases and J by 5 bases, leaving 20 bases between them. CDR3 region: CASKEVLEWSYGYTF. CDR3 DNA sequence: TGTGCCAGCAAGGAGGTGCTCGAGTGGTCTTATGGCTACACCTTC.

This clone has more than one count but fewer than ten. The chain joins TRBV28 to TRBJ1-5; TRBD1 matches at 8 bases. Germline-derived CDR1 and CDR2 are MDHEN and SYDVKM. This CDR3 comprises 14 residues. The ends lost 4 bases at V and 6 bases at J; junction bases unmatched: 5. Here the CDR3 reads CASSSQGASQPQHF. The CDR3 DNA sequence: TGTGCCAGCAGTTCCCAGGGGGCTTCTCAGCCCCAGCATTTT. Based on the CDR3 plus reference TRBV28 and TRBJ1-5, the full variable domain is DVKVTQSSRYLVKRTGEKVFLECVQDMDHENMFWYRQDPGLGLRLIYFSYDVKMKEKGDIPEGYSVSREKKERFSLILESASTNQTSMYLCASSSQGASQPQHFGDGTRLSIL.

This clone was counted a single time. V and J are TRBV6-5 and TRBJ2-5, with a weak D call TRBD2 (5 bases). The CDR3 is 15 residues long. Per germline, CDR1 MNHEY and CDR2 SVGAGI. Deletions cut 2 bases from V and 1 base from J, with 11 bases between. The CDR3 sequence: CASSYGGNSQETQYF. The DNA for the CDR3 is TGTGCCAGCAGTTACGGAGGTAACTCCCAAGAGACCCAGTACTTC.

The CDR3 is CASSLDEPRGQETQYF. CDR3 nucleotide sequence: TGTGCCAGCAGCTTAGATGAGCCAAGGGGGCAAGAGACCCAGTACTTC. The rearrangement links TRBV11-2 to TRBJ2-5, with a possible D match to TRBD1 (6 bases). Trimming left V 0 bases short and J 2 bases short, with 13 bases between. CDR1 and CDR2 from the germline V gene are SGHAT and FQNNGV. The CDR3 runs to 16 residues.